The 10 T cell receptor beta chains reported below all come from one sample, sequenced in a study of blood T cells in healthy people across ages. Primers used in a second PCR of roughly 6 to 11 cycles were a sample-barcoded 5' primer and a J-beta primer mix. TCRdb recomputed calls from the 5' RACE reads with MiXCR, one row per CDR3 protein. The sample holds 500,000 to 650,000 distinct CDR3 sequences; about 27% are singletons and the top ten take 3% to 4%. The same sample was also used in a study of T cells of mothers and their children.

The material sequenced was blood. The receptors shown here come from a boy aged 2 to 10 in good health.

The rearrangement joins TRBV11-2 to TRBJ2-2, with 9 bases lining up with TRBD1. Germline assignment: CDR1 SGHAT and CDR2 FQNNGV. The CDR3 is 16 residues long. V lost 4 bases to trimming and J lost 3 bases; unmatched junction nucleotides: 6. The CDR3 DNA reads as TGTGCCAGCAGCTCACCGACAGGGGGATACACCGGGGAGCTGTTTTTT. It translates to CASSSPTGGYTGELFF.

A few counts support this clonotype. The CDR3 DNA reads TGTGCCAGCAGCCCCTTGGGACGGATGAACTATGGCTACACCTTC. Amino acid sequence: CASSPLGRMNYGYTF. The rearrangement links TRBV11-2 to TRBJ1-2; D is possibly TRBD1 (5 bases). V dropped 5 bases and J dropped 2 bases, with 15 bases sitting between them. The CDR3 is 15 amino acids. CDR1 and CDR2 from the germline V gene are SGHAT and FQNNGV.

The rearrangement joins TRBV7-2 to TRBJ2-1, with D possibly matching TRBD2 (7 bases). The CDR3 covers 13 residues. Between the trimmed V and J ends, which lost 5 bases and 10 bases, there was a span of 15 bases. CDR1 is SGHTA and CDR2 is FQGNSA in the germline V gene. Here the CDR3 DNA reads TGTGCCAGCAGCAAAAGGGGGGGCTGGGAGCAGTTCTTC. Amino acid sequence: CASSKRGGWEQFF.

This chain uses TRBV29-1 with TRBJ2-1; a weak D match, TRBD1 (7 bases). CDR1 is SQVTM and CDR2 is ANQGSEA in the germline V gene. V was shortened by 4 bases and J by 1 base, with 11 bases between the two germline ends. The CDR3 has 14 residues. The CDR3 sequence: CSVGGTASYNEQFF. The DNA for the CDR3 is TGCAGCGTTGGCGGGACAGCATCCTACAATGAGCAGTTCTTC.

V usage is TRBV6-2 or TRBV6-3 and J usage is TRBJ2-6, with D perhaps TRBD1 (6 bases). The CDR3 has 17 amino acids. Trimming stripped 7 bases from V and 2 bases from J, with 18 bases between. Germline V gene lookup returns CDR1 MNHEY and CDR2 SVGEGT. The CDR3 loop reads CASIGAGAFPGANVLTF. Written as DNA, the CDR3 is TGTGCCAGCATTGGAGCAGGGGCCTTCCCTGGGGCCAACGTCCTGACTTTC.

In nucleotides, the CDR3 is TGTGCCAGCAGCTACACTTTCAGGAACAGTAAGTTGGTTCAGTACTTC. This translates into CASSYTFRNSKLVQYF. The chain recombines TRBV7-6 with TRBJ2-5, with D unclear. Germline V gives CDR1 SGHVS, CDR2 FNYEAQ. The germline V and J ends were trimmed by 4 bases and 11 bases, with 26 bases remaining between them. The CDR3 is made up of 16 amino acids.

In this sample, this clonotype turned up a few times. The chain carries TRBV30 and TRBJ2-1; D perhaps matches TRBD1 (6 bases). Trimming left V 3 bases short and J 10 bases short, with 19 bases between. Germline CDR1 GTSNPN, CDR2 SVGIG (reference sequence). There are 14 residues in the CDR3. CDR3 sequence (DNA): TGTGCCTGGAGCGACTACTCCCCCGGGACAGAGCAGTTCTTC. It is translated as CAWSDYSPGTEQFF. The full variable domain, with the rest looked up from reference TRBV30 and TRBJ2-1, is SQTIHQWPATLVQPVGSPLSLECTVEGTSNPNLYWYRQAAGRGLQLLFYSVGIGQISSEVPQNLSASRPQDRQFILSSKKLLLSDSGFYLCAWSDYSPGTEQFFGPGTRLTVL.

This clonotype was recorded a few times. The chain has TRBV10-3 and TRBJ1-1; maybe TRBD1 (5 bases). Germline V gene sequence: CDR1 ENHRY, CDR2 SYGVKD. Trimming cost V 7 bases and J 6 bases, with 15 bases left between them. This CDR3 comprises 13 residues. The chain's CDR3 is CAITGAAESEAFF. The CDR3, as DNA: TGTGCCATCACCGGGGCAGCGGAATCTGAAGCTTTCTTT.

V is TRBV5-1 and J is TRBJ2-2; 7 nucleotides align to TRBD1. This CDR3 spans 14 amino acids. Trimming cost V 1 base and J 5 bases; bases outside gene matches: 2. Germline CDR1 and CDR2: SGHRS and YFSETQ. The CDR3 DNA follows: TGCGCCAGCAGCTTGCGACAGGGAACCGGGGAGCTGTTTTTT. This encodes CASSLRQGTGELFF. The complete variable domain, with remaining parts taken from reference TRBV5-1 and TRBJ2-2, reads KAGVTQTPRYLIKTRGQQVTLSCSPISGHRSVSWYQQTPGQGLQFLFEYFSETQRNKGNFPGRFSGRQFSNSRSEMNVSTLELGDSALYLCASSLRQGTGELFFGEGSRLTVL.

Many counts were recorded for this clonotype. Written as DNA, the CDR3 is TGTGCCAGCAGCTTAGGGGGGGGTGCCGGGGAGCTGTTTTTT. Translated, it gives CASSLGGGAGELFF. The V and J genes are TRBV7-8 and TRBJ2-2; 7 positions match TRBD2. Germline V gene sequence: CDR1 SGHVS, CDR2 FQNEAQ. This CDR3 comprises 14 residues. The V segment lost 1 base and the J segment 6 bases; nucleotides outside the gene matches: 2.